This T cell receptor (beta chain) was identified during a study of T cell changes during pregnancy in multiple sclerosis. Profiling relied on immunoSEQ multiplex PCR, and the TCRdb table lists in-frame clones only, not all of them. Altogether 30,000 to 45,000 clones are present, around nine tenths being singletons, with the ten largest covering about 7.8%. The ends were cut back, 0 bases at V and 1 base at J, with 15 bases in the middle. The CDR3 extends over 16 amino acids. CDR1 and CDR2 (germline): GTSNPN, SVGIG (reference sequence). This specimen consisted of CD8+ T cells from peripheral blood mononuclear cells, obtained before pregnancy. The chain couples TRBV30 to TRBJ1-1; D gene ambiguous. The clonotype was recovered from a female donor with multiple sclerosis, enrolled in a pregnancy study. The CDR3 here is CAWSVVRAWANTEAFF. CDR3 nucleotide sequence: TGTGCCTGGAGTGTAGTGAGGGCTTGGGCGAACACTGAAGCTTTCTTT.